The clone carrying this TCR beta chain was counted only a few times. The data were taken from a study of OX40 agonist ivuxolimab in advanced cancers. Profiling relied on immunoSEQ multiplex PCR, and the TCRdb table lists in-frame clones only, not all of them. The sample lists around 77,000 clones, roughly three quarters occurring once. Germline V CDR1 and CDR2: SGHRS, YFSETQ. This CDR3 comprises 14 residues. V was cut by 2 bases and J by 5 bases, with 14 bases left in between. This material consisted of CD4+ or CD8+ T cells sorted from blood, taken in a trial of the OX40 agonist ivuxolimab. This clonotype was obtained from an adult with an advanced solid tumor such as melanoma, head and neck, liver or kidney cancer. V is TRBV5-1 and J is TRBJ2-7, with D possibly TRBD1 on 6 matching bases. The chain's CDR3 is CASSLQGWRDEQYF. DNA for the CDR3: TGCGCCAGCAGCTTACAGGGTTGGAGAGACGAGCAGTACTTC. Combining the CDR3 with reference TRBV5-1 and TRBJ2-7 gives the whole variable domain KAGVTQTPRYLIKTRGQQVTLSCSPISGHRSVSWYQQTPGQGLQFLFEYFSETQRNKGNFPGRFSGRQFSNSRSEMNVSTLELGDSALYLCASSLQGWRDEQYFGPGTRLTVT.